Presented here are 13 T cell receptor beta chains from one specimen sequenced in a study of blood T cell repertoires in COVID-19. Sequencing was performed with immunoSEQ multiplex PCR; in TCRdb, only in-frame clones are kept and a portion is missing. Among approximately 72,000 clones, roughly nine tenths were seen once, and the ten largest hold around 13%. Input material: peripheral blood. The receptors derive from a woman aged 55-69 years with acute or convalescent COVID-19.

This clone was picked up one time. The chain recombines TRBV5-1 with TRBJ1-2, with 9 bases lining up with TRBD1. This CDR3 region has 14 residues. The V and J ends lost 2 bases and 7 bases, in that order; junction bases with no gene match: 6. Germline CDR1 is SGHRS and CDR2 is YFSETQ. Written as DNA, the CDR3 is TGCGCCAGCAGCTTCAGGGACAGGGACTCTGGCTACACCTTC. Its protein is CASSFRDRDSGYTF.

The CDR3 nucleotides read TGCGCCAGCAACATAGCGGGGGGGAACCAAGAGACCCAGTACTTC. Residues: CASNIAGGNQETQYF. V gene TRBV5-1 combines with J gene TRBJ2-5; TRBD2 matches at 11 bases. CDR1 and CDR2 from the germline V gene are SGHRS and YFSETQ. V was pared by 6 bases and J by 0 bases, with 4 bases of the junction left unmatched. The CDR3 is 15 residues long.

This chain joins TRBV20-1 and TRBJ2-5; TRBD2 is a possible D gene (6 bases). CDR3 length: 15 residues. CDR1 is DFQATT, CDR2 SNEGSKA, per germline (reference sequence). The V and J ends lost 3 bases and 1 base respectively, with 15 bases between them. The CDR3 region is CSASEVGGVQETQYF. The CDR3 nucleotides are TGCAGTGCTAGTGAGGTGGGCGGGGTCCAAGAGACCCAGTACTTC.

The chain links TRBV15 to TRBJ2-3; D is perhaps TRBD2 (6 bases). Trimming stripped 1 base from V and 1 base from J, with 12 bases between. The CDR3 has 16 residues. CDR1 is LNHNV, CDR2 YYDKDF, per germline (reference sequence). CDR3 in amino acids: CATSRVAGPGTDTQYF. The CDR3 region has the DNA TGTGCCACCAGCAGAGTGGCGGGGCCGGGCACAGATACGCAGTATTTT.

This chain connects TRBV7-2 to TRBJ1-6; weak D call: TRBD1 (6 bases). From germline, CDR1 is SGHTA and CDR2 FQGNSA. The CDR3 loop spans 16 amino acids. The ends were cut back, 1 base at V and 6 bases at J, with 13 bases in the middle. The CDR3 sequence is CASSLGTERPNSPLHF. The CDR3 region has the DNA TGTGCCAGCAGCTTAGGGACAGAACGACCTAATTCACCCCTCCACTTT.

This clone was recorded only once. The chain links TRBV19 to TRBJ2-2, with 7 bases fitting TRBD1. V was pared by 5 bases and J by 4 bases, with 1 base of the junction left unmatched. CDR3 size: 13 residues. Germline V lookup: CDR1 LNHDA, CDR2 SQIVND (reference sequence). CDR3 sequence: CASSGQATGELFF. CDR3 in DNA: TGTGCCAGTAGTGGACAGGCCACCGGGGAGCTGTTTTTT.

The J gene is TRBJ1-1, the V gene TRBV5-4, with 12 bases identical to TRBD1. V gave up 4 bases and J gave up 6 bases; unmatched junction bases: 10. CDR1 and CDR2 (germline): SGHNT, YYREEE (reference sequence). The CDR3 has 16 amino acids. As DNA, the CDR3 is TGTGCCAGCAGCCTAGGGGACAGGGGGCCGACGGCTGAAGCTTTCTTT. It yields the protein CASSLGDRGPTAEAFF.

The chain joins TRBV10-3 to TRBJ2-5, with 7 bases identical to TRBD1. Trimming at V came to 9 bases and at J to 2 bases, leaving 3 bases not matched to a gene. Germline V gene data show CDR1 as ENHRY and CDR2 as SYGVKD. This CDR3 region has 12 residues. The CDR3, as DNA: TGTGCCATGCCGGGACAGCAAGAGACCCAGTACTTC. Residues: CAMPGQQETQYF.

The chain combines TRBV7-8 with TRBJ2-7; unclear D gene. The CDR3 runs to 14 residues. V shed 1 base and J shed 0 bases, with 7 bases lying between them. Germline CDR1 reads SGHVS; CDR2 reads FQNEAQ. CDR3 loop: CASSLDENSYEQYF. As DNA, the CDR3 is TGTGCCAGCAGCTTAGATGAGAACTCCTACGAGCAGTACTTC.

The chain uses TRBV19 and TRBJ2-5; 16 bases line up with TRBD2. V shed 5 bases, J shed 4 bases, and the junction held 4 bases outside the gene matches. The germline V gene encodes CDR1 LNHDA and CDR2 SQIVND (reference sequence). The CDR3 consists of 16 residues. The CDR3 DNA sequence: TGTGCCAGTAGTGGGACTAGCGGGGGGGCCGGAGAGACCCAGTACTTC. It translates to CASSGTSGGAGETQYF.

This clone came up a few times. This chain uses TRBV9 with TRBJ1-1; no clear D. Per the germline V gene, CDR1 is SGDLS and CDR2 is YYNGEE. V was pared by 2 bases and J by 0 bases, with 8 bases between. This CDR3 comprises 14 residues. Here the CDR3 reads CASSVGLLNTEAFF. Here the CDR3 DNA reads TGTGCCAGCAGCGTTGGACTTTTGAACACTGAAGCTTTCTTT.

The table lists this clone with a count of one. The chain uses TRBV5-3 and TRBJ2-1; 9 positions match TRBD2. TRBV5-3 is identified as an open reading frame with a role that is uncertain. There are 17 residues in the CDR3. Unmatched junction bases numbered 10, after V lost 1 base and J lost 5 bases. CDR3 protein: CARSLRGGGPLHNEQFF. CDR3 bases: TGTGCCAGAAGCTTGCGCGGGGGGGGACCTCTCCACAATGAGCAGTTCTTC.

The chain employs TRBV6-5 and TRBJ2-2; 8 bases map to TRBD1. The CDR3 contains 15 residues. Germline-derived CDR1 and CDR2 are MNHEY and SVGAGI. V lost 5 bases and J lost 6; bases outside the gene matches: 8. This CDR3 reads CASSRRGQVAGELFF. CDR3 DNA sequence: TGTGCCAGCAGTCGCAGGGGGCAGGTAGCCGGGGAGCTGTTTTTT.